The rows below give T cell receptor beta chains drawn from one sample of a study of cytomegalovirus exposure and HLA in healthy donors. Clones were read by immunoSEQ multiplex PCR, and TCRdb kept only the in-frame ones, dropping some. The sample has nearly 200,000 clones, roughly 73% seen once. Input material: PBMCs. These receptors were obtained from a woman in her 30s in good health and CMV-seropositive. Each CDR3 is given with its conserved first and last residue. Fields, in order: clone size, J gene, CDR3 length, V gene, CDR3 protein. Size is stated for part of the rows, as once, few or many counts, or as a class when the clone is expanded.

. TRBJ2-7 16 TRBV28 CASRGTGTGHPYEQYF
. TRBJ2-3 17 TRBV9 CASSLTILAGSTDTQYF
. TRBJ1-2 13 TRBV10-3 CAISGEGGYGYTF
. TRBJ1-2 14 TRBV7-2 CASSPQQGNYGYTF
. TRBJ2-3 13 TRBV7-2 CASSLTRLDTQYF
. TRBJ2-5 16 TRBV4-3 CASSQDEAGGLETQYF
few TRBJ2-5 15 TRBV2 CASSEGWDRGETQYF
few TRBJ1-1 15 TRBV6-6 CASRTGAPMNTEAFF
. TRBJ2-2 13 TRBV11-3 CASSLTGAGELFF
once TRBJ2-7 14 TRBV18 CASSPSSGYNEQYF
. TRBJ2-3 14 TRBV29-1 CSVIRRDPTDTQYF
few TRBJ2-2 14 TRBV2 CAGRGQGAIGELFF
. TRBJ2-1 14 TRBV9 CASSVNTGSDEQFF
few TRBJ1-1 14 TRBV2 CASRFLTGNTEAFF
. TRBJ2-7 17 TRBV5-4 CASSLRASGGPGNEQYF
. TRBJ2-3 14 TRBV6-1 CASSMLTGTDTQYF
. TRBJ1-1 13 TRBV7-9 CASSPHGGAEAFF
. TRBJ2-1 17 TRBV7-3 CASSLIGGGGSYNEQFF
. TRBJ1-2 15 TRBV5-6 CASSLVGTGGLGYTF
. TRBJ2-7 16 TRBV4-2 CASSQALPAGVNEQYF
. TRBJ2-7 14 TRBV6-4 CASIKTGFYYEQYF
. TRBJ1-2 16 TRBV19 CASSATGTDVFEGYTF
. TRBJ1-2 12 TRBV28 CASSSSSYGYTF
. TRBJ1-2 11 TRBV7-2 CASSSSQVITF